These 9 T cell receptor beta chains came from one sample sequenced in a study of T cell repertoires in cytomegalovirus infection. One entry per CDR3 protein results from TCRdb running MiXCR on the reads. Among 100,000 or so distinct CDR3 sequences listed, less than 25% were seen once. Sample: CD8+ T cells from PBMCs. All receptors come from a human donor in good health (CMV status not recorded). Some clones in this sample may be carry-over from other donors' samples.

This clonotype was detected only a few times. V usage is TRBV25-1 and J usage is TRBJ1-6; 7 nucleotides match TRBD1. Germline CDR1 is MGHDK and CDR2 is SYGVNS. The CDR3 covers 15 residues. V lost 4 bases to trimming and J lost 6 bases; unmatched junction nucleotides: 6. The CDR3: CASSGSDRVNSPLHF. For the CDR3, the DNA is TGTGCCAGCAGTGGAAGTGACAGGGTTAATTCACCCCTCCACTTT. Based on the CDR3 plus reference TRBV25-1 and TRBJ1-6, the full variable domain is EADIYQTPRYLVIGTGKKITLECSQTMGHDKMYWYQQDPGMELHLIHYSYGVNSTEKGDLSSESTVSRIRTEHFPLTLESARPSHTSQYLCASSGSDRVNSPLHFGNGTRLTVT.

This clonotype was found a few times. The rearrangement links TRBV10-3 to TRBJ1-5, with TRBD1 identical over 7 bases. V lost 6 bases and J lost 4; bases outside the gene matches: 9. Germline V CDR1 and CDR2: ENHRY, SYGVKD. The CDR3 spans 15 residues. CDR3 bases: TGTGCCATCAGCACCGGGACAGTAGATAATCAGCCCCAGCATTTT. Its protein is CAISTGTVDNQPQHF.

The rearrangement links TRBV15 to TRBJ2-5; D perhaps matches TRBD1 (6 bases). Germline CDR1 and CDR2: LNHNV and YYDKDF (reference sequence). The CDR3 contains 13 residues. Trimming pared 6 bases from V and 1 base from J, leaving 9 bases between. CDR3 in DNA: TGTGCCACCAGAGGGGACACCCAAGAGACCCAGTACTTC. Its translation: CATRGDTQETQYF.

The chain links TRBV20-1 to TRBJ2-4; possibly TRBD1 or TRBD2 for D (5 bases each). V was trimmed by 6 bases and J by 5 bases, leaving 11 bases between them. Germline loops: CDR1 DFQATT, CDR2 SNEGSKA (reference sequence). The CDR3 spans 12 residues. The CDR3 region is CSASRGENIQYF. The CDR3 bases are TGCAGTGCCTCGAGGGGAGAAAACATTCAGTACTTC.

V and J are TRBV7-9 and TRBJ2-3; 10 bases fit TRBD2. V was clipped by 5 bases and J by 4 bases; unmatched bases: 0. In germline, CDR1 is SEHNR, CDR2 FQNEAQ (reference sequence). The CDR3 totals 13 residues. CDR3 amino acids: CASSGLAADTQYF. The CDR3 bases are TGTGCCAGCAGCGGACTAGCGGCAGATACGCAGTATTTT.

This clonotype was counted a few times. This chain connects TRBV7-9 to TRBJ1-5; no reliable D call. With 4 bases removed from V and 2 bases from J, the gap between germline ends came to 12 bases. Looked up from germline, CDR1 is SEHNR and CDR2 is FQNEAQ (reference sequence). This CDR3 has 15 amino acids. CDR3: CASSSGLGGNQPQHF. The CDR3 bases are TGTGCCAGCAGCTCCGGCCTGGGCGGCAATCAGCCCCAGCATTTT. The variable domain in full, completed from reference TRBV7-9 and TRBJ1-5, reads DTGVSQNPRHKITKRGQNVTFRCDPISEHNRLYWYRQTLGQGPEFLTYFQNEAQLEKSRLLSDRFSAERPKGSFSTLEIQRTEQGDSAMYLCASSSGLGGNQPQHFGDGTRLSIL.

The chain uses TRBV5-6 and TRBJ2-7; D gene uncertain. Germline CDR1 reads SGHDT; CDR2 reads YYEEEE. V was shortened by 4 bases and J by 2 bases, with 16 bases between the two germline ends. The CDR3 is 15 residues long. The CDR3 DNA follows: TGTGCCAGCAGCGTCCGGGCCAGCTTCACCTACGAGCAGTACTTC. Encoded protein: CASSVRASFTYEQYF. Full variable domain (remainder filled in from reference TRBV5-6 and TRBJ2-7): DAGVTQSPTHLIKTRGQQVTLRCSPKSGHDTVSWYQQALGQGPQFIFQYYEEEERQRGNFPDRFSGHQFPNYSSELNVNALLLGDSALYLCASSVRASFTYEQYFGPGTRLTVT.

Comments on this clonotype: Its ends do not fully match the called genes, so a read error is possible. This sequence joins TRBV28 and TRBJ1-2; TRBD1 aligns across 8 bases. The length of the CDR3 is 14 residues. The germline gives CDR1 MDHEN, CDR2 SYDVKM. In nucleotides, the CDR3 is TGTGCCAGCAGGCCTACAGGGGGGGGCTATGGCTGCACCTTC. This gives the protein CASRPTGGGYGCTF.

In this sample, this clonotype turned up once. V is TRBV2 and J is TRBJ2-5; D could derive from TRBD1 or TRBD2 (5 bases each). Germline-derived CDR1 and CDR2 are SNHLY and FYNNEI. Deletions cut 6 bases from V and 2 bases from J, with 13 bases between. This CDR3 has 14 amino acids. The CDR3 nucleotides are TGTGCCAGCAGGGAATCCGGGGCACAAGAGACCCAGTACTTC. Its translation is CASRESGAQETQYF. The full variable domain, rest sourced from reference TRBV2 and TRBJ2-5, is EPEVTQTPSHQVTQMGQEVILRCVPISNHLYFYWYRQILGQKVEFLVSFYNNEISEKSEIFDDQFSVERPDGSNFTLKIRSTKLEDSAMYFCASRESGAQETQYFGPGTRLLVL.